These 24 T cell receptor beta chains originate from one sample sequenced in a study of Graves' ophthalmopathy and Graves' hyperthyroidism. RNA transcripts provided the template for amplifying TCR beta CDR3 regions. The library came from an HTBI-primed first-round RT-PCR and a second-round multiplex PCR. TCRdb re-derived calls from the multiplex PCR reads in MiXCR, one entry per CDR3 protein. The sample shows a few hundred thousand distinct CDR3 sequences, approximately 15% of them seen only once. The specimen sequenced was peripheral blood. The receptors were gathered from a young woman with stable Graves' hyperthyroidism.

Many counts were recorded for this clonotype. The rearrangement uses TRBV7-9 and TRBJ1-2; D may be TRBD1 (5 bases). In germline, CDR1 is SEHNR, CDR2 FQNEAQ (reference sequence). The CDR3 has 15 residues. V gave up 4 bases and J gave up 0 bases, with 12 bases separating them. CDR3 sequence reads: CASSSRGAPNYGYTF. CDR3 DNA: TGTGCCAGCAGCTCCCGTGGGGCGCCTAACTATGGCTACACCTTC.

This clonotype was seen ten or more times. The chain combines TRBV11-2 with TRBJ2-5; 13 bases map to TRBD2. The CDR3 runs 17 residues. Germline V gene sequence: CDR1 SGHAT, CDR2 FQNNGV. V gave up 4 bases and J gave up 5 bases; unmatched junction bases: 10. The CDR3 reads CASSSRLAGGLGETQYF. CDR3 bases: TGTGCCAGCAGCTCCCGACTAGCGGGGGGATTAGGGGAGACCCAGTACTTC.

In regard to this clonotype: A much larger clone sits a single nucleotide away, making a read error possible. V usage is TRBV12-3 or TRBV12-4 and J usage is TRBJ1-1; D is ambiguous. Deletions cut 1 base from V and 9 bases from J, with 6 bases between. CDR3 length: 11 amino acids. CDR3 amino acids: CASSLVGKAFF. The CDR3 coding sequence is TGTGCCAGCAGTTTAGTTGGTAAAGCTTTCTTT.

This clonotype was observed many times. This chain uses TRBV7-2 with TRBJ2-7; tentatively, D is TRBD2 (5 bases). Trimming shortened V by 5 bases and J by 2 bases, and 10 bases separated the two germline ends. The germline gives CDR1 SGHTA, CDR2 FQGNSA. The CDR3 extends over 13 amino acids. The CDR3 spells CASSPLATYEQYF. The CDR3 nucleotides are TGTGCCAGCAGCCCCCTAGCCACCTACGAGCAGTACTTC. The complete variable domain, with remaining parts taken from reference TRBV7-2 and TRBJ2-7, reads GAGVSQSPSNKVTEKGKDVELRCDPISGHTALYWYRQSLGQGLEFLIYFQGNSAPDKSGLPSDRFSAERTGGSVSTLTIQRTQQEDSAVYLCASSPLATYEQYFGPGTRLTVT.

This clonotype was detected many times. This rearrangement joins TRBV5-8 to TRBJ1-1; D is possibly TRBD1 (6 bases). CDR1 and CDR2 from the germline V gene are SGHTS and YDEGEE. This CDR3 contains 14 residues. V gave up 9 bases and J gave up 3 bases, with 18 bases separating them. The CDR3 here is CATHREGPDTEAFF. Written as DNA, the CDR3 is TGTGCCACCCACAGGGAAGGTCCCGACACTGAAGCTTTCTTT.

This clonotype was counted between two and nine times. The CDR3 sequence: CASEWPGTGGSGANVLTF. As DNA, the CDR3 is TGTGCCAGCGAGTGGCCTGGGACAGGTGGCTCTGGGGCCAACGTCCTGACTTTC. The chain has TRBV2 and TRBJ2-6, with 8 bases aligning to TRBD1. The germline gives CDR1 SNHLY, CDR2 FYNNEI. The CDR3 sequence is 18 residues long. The V segment lost 8 bases and the J segment 0 bases; nucleotides outside the gene matches: 12. The complete variable domain, with remaining parts taken from reference TRBV2 and TRBJ2-6, reads EPEVTQTPSHQVTQMGQEVILRCVPISNHLYFYWYRQILGQKVEFLVSFYNNEISEKSEIFDDQFSVERPDGSNFTLKIRSTKLEDSAMYFCASEWPGTGGSGANVLTFGAGSRLTVL.

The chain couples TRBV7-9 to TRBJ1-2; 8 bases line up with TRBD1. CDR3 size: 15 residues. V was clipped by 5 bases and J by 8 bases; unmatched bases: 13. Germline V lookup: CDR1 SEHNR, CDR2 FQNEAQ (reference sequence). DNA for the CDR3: TGTGCCAGCAGCCTTTCCAGGGGGCTGACTGGGGGCTACACCTTC. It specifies CASSLSRGLTGGYTF.

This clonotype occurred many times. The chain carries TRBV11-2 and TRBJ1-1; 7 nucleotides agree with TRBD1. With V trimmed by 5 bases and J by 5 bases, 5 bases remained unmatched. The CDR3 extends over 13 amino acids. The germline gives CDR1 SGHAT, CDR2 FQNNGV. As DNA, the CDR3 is TGTGCCAGCAGCATAACGGGACAGACTGAAGCTTTCTTT. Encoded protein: CASSITGQTEAFF.

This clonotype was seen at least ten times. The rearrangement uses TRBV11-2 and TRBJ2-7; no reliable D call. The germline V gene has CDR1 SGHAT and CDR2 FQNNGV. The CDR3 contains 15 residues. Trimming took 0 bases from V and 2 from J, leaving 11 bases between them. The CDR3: CASSLDRWQTYEQYF. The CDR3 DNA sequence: TGTGCCAGCAGCTTAGATCGTTGGCAAACCTACGAGCAGTACTTC.

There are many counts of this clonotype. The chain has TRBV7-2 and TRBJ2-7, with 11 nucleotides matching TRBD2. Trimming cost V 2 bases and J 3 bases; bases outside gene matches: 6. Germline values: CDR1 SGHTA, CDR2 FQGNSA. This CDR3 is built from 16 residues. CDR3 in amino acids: CASSLKPGLADYEQYF. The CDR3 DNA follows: TGTGCCAGCAGCTTAAAACCGGGACTAGCGGACTACGAGCAGTACTTC. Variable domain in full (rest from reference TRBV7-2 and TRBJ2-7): GAGVSQSPSNKVTEKGKDVELRCDPISGHTALYWYRQSLGQGLEFLIYFQGNSAPDKSGLPSDRFSAERTGGSVSTLTIQRTQQEDSAVYLCASSLKPGLADYEQYFGPGTRLTVT.

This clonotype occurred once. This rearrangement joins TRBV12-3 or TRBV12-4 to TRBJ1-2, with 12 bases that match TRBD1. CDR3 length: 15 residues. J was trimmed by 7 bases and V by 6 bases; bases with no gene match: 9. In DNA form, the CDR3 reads TGTGCCAGCAGCCCCGGGACAGGGGGCTTTGGTGGCTACACCTTC. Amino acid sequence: CASSPGTGGFGGYTF.

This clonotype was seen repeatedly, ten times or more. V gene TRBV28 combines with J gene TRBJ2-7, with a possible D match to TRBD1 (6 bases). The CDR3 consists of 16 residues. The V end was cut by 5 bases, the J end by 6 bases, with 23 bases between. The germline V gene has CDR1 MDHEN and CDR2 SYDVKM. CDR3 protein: CASSTKYRVGFREQYF. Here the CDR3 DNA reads TGTGCCAGCAGTACGAAGTACAGGGTGGGTTTTCGCGAGCAGTACTTC.

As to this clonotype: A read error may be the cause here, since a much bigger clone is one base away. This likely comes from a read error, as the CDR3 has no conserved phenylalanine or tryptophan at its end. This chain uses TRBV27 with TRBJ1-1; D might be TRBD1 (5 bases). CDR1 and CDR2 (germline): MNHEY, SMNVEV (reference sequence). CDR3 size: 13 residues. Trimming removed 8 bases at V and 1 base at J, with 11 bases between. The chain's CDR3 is CASGTPSNTEAFL. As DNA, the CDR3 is TGTGCCAGCGGGACGCCATCGAACACTGAAGCTTTCCTT.

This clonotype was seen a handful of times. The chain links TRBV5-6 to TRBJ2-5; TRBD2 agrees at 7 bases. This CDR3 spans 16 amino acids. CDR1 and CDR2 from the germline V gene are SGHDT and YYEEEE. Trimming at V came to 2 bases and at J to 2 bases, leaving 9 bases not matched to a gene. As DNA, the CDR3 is TGTGCCAGCAGCTTTGCTGGCGGGGGACTACAAGAGACCCAGTACTTC. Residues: CASSFAGGGLQETQYF.

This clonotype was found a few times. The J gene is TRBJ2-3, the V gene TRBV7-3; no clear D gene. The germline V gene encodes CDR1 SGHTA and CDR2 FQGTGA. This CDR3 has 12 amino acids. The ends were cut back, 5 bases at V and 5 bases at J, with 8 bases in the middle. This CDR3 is CASSPIGDTQYF. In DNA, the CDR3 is TGTGCCAGCAGCCCAATTGGAGATACGCAGTATTTT.

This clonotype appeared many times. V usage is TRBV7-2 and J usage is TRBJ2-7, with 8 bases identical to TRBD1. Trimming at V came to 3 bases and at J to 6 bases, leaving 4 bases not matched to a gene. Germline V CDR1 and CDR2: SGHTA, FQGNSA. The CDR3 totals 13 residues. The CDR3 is CASSFGQGSEQYF. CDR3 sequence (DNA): TGTGCCAGCAGCTTTGGACAGGGATCCGAGCAGTACTTC.

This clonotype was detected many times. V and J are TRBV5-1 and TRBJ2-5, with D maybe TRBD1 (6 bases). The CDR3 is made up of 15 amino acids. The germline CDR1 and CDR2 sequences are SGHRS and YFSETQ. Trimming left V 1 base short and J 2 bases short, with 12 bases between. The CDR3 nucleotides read TGCGCCAGCAGCTTGACCGGGACACCTCAAGAGACCCAGTACTTC. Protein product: CASSLTGTPQETQYF.

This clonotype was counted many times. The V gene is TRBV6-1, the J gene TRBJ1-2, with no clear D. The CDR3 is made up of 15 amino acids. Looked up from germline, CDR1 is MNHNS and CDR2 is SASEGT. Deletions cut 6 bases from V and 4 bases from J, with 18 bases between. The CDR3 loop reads CASRADPQLPYGYTF. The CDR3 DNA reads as TGTGCCAGCAGGGCCGACCCACAGTTACCCTATGGCTACACCTTC.

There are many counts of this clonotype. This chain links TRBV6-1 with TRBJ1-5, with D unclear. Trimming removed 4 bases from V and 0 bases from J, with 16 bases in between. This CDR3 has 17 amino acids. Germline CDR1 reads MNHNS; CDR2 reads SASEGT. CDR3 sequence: CASSATFHTYSNQPQHF. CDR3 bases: TGTGCCAGCAGTGCGACGTTCCACACCTATAGCAATCAGCCCCAGCATTTT.

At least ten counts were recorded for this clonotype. The CDR3 spells CASSRQGQGSPLHF. The CDR3 coding sequence is TGTGCCAGCAGCAGACAGGGTCAAGGTTCACCCCTCCACTTT. The chain links TRBV6-1 to TRBJ1-6, with 7 bases fitting TRBD1. The germline V gene encodes CDR1 MNHNS and CDR2 SASEGT. After removal of 6 bases from V and 9 bases from J, the junction contained 8 bases not matched to a gene. CDR3 length equals 14 residues.

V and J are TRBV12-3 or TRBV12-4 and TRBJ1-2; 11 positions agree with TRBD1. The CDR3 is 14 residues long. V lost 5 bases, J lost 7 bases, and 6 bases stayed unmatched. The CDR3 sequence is CASSGDRGKRGYTF. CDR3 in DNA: TGTGCCAGCAGTGGGGACAGGGGGAAACGTGGCTACACCTTC.

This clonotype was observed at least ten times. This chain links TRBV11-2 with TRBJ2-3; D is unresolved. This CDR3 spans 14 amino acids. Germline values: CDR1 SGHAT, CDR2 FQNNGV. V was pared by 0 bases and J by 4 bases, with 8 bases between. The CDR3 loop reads CASSLEIGPDTQYF. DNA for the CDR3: TGTGCCAGCAGCTTAGAAATAGGGCCAGATACGCAGTATTTT.

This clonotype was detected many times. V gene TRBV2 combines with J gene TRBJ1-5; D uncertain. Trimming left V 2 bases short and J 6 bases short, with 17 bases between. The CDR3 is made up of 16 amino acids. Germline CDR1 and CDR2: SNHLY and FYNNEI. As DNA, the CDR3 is TGTGCCAGCAGTGAATCGGCAGGTCGGGAGGTTCAGCCCCAGCATTTT. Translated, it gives CASSESAGREVQPQHF.

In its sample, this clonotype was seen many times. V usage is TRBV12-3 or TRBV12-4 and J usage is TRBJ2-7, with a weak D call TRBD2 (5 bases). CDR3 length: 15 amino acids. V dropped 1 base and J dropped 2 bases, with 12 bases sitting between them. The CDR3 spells CASSLGGLETYEQYF. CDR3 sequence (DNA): TGTGCCAGCAGTTTAGGTGGACTGGAGACCTACGAGCAGTACTTC.